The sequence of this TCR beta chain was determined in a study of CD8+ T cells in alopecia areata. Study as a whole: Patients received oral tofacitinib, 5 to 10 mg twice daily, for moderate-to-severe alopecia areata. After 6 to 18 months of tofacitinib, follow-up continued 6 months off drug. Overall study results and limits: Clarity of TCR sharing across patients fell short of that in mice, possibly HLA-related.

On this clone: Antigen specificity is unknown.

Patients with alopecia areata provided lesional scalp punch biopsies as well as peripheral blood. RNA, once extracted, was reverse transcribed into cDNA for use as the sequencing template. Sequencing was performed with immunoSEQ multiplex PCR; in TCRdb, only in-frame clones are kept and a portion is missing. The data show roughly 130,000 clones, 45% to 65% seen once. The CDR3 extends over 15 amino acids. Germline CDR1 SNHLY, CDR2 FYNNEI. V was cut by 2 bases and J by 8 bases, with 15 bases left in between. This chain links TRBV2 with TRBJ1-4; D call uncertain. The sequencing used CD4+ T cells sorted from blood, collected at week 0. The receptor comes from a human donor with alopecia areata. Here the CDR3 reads CASSEMSPGGEKLFF. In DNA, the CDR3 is TGTGCCAGCAGTGAAATGTCACCCGGAGGGGAAAAACTGTTTTTT.